A selection of T cell receptor beta chains follows, all from one sample in a study of T cell responses to AZD1222 COVID-19 vaccine. TCRdb keeps only in-frame clones here, not all; method: immunoSEQ multiplex PCR. The data show tens of thousands of clones, over 75% seen once. The source material was peripheral blood, sampled on day 0 of AZD1222 vaccination. All receptors derive from an adult in good health. The CDR3 runs from the conserved cysteine through the conserved F or W. Fields, in order: V gene, D gene, clone size, J gene, CDR3 DNA, CDR3 protein. D genes are given only for firm matches. Part of the rows lack a size; the others show once, few, many or a class for expanded clones.

>TRBV29-1|TRBD1|-|TRBJ2-3
TGCAGCGTTGCCCCGGACAGGCCTAGCACAGATACGCAGTATTTT
CSVAPDRPSTDTQYF
>TRBV4-2|TRBD1|-|TRBJ1-1
TGTGCCAGCAGCCAAGAACAGGGGGCTAAAGGCACTGAAGCTTTCTTT
CASSQEQGAKGTEAFF
>TRBV27|TRBD2|-|TRBJ2-7
TGTGCCAGCAGTTCCCCTCCCGGGACTAGCGGCAATTACTACGAGCAGTACTTC
CASSSPPGTSGNYYEQYF
>TRBV30|TRBD1|-|TRBJ1-4
TGTGCCTACCAGACAGGGGGGGGTGAAAAACTGTTTTTT
CAYQTGGGEKLFF
>TRBV2|TRBD1|few|TRBJ1-6
TGTGCCAGCAACTTCGGGACAGGGGATTCACCCCTCCACTTT
CASNFGTGDSPLHF
>TRBV19|-|-|TRBJ2-7
TGTGCCAGTAGTATAGGCGGAGGGCTCCACGAGCAGTACTTC
CASSIGGGLHEQYF
>TRBV30|TRBD1|once|TRBJ1-2
TGTGCCTGTCCACAGGGGGCAGAGTATGGCTACACCTTC
CACPQGAEYGYTF
>TRBV6-2/TRBV6-3|-|once|TRBJ2-3
TGTGCCAGCAGTTTATACCTAGTGAACACAGATACGCAGTATTTT
CASSLYLVNTDTQYF
>TRBV28|TRBD2|once|TRBJ2-1
TGTGCCAGCAGTTTATCACTAGCGGGAGGCTATGAGCAGTTCTTC
CASSLSLAGGYEQFF
>TRBV19|TRBD1|once|TRBJ1-1
TGTGCCAGTAGGATTGGACAGGGAAACACTGAAGCTTTCTTT
CASRIGQGNTEAFF
>TRBV7-2|-|-|TRBJ1-2
TGTGCCAGCAGCTTAGATAAATCCGGGACCGGTTATGGCTACACCTTC
CASSLDKSGTGYGYTF
>TRBV5-6|-|-|TRBJ1-6
TGTGCCAGCAGCGCCGGGGGGACCTATAATTCACCCCTCCACTTT
CASSAGGTYNSPLHF
>TRBV7-6|-|-|TRBJ2-1
TGTGCCAGCAGCTTACGCGGGGCTGGGGAACTCTCCTACAATGAGCAGTTCTTC
CASSLRGAGELSYNEQFF
>TRBV18|TRBD1|-|TRBJ1-2
TGTGCCAGCTCACCACGGGACAGGGATGGCTACACCTTC
CASSPRDRDGYTF
>TRBV30|-|-|TRBJ1-5
TGTGCCTGGAGCAGGGGAGGGGGTGGTCAGCCCCAGCATTTT
CAWSRGGGGQPQHF
>TRBV6-2/TRBV6-3|-|-|TRBJ1-5
TGTGCCAGCGGTTCGGGGGTAATACAGCCCCAGCATTTT
CASGSGVIQPQHF
>TRBV6-5|-|-|TRBJ1-1
TGTGCCAGCAGGCAGGGGCACACTGAAGCTTTCTTT
CASRQGHTEAFF
>TRBV11-3|-|-|TRBJ2-1
TGTGCCAGCAGCTTGGGTGGGGGCCGGCGGTTCTTC
CASSLGGGRRFF
>TRBV7-8|-|-|TRBJ1-2
TGTGCCAGCAGCCCACGCTATGGCTACACCTTC
CASSPRYGYTF
>TRBV7-2|-|-|TRBJ1-1
TGTGCCAGCAGCTACCAGCCCCTGAACACTGAAGCTTTCTTT
CASSYQPLNTEAFF
>TRBV7-8|TRBD1|-|TRBJ1-2
TGTGCCAGCAGCTTAGTACAGGGGGATGGCTACACCTTC
CASSLVQGDGYTF
>TRBV5-4|TRBD1|-|TRBJ2-5
TGTGCCAGCAGCCATCCGGGACAGGGGGCGCGAGAGACCCAGTACTTC
CASSHPGQGARETQYF
>TRBV2|-|-|TRBJ1-2
TGTGCCAGCAGGGCGGGGGGGGCTGGCTACACCTTC
CASRAGGAGYTF
>TRBV6-5|TRBD1|-|TRBJ1-1
TGTGCCAGCAGGCGTCCTTCAGGGGGCGAATTAGCTTTCTTT
CASRRPSGGELAFF
>TRBV10-3|-|-|TRBJ1-4
TGTGCCACCACAGGCGCAACTAATGAAAAACTGTTTTTT
CATTGATNEKLFF
>TRBV25-1|-|-|TRBJ1-2
TGTGCCAGCAGCCCTCGGTGGGGTGTGGGGGACCCGATTAGCTACACCTTC
CASSPRWGVGDPISYTF
>TRBV30|-|-|TRBJ2-5
TGTGCCTGGAGTCCGACTAGTAGCTCCGAGACCCAGTACTTC
CAWSPTSSSETQYF
>TRBV20-1|-|-|TRBJ2-7
TGCAGTGCTAGAAATTACGAGCAGTACTTC
CSARNYEQYF
>TRBV7-3|-|once|TRBJ2-1
TGTGCCAGCAGCTTAGGCCGCAATGAGCAGTTCTTC
CASSLGRNEQFF
>TRBV18|-|once|TRBJ2-3
TGTGCCAGCTCACCACCGAGCCGTCGGACATCGAGTACAGATACGCAGTATTTT
CASSPPSRRTSSTDTQYF
>TRBV2|-|-|TRBJ2-1
TGTGCCAGCTCTCGGGGGAGCTCCTACAATGAGCAGTTCTTC
CASSRGSSYNEQFF